These 9 T cell receptor beta chains share one sample of origin, sequenced in a study of T-cell memory formation after mild COVID-19 (dated by TCRdb to 2020 to 2023). Receptors were amplified or captured by 5' RACE. The sequencing machine was an Illumina NovaSeq 6000. TCRdb trimmed public reads at Q25 via fastp, called clones via MiXCR and kept in-frame beta chains. Each record represents a unique CDR3 protein, reported with the most common genes and DNA among its rows. Across this sample there are about 430,000 distinct CDR3 sequences, with approximately 24% seen only once. In total, the top ten clones hold roughly 8.7% of the sample. What was sequenced was PBMCs or a T cell subset sorted from them (not recorded which). These receptors all come from an adult woman who had mild COVID-19 (a few samples of this study predate the infection). The sample titles of this study are shuffled in the database, so cell type and time point are left out; the donor was told from shared clones.

The CDR3 DNA reads TGCAGTGCTAGAGCCCGTCGGGACATTGGTGAAGCTTTCTTT. The encoded protein is CSARARRDIGEAFF. V usage is TRBV20-1 and J usage is TRBJ1-1, with D perhaps TRBD1 (6 bases). This CDR3 is 14 amino acids long. Trimming pared 1 base from V and 7 bases from J, leaving 16 bases between. Per germline, CDR1 DFQATT and CDR2 SNEGSKA (reference sequence).

The J gene is TRBJ1-6, the V gene TRBV25-1; D gene ambiguous. The CDR3 is 11 amino acids. Germline V CDR1 and CDR2: MGHDK, SYGVNS. The germline V and J ends were trimmed by 1 base and 12 bases, with 4 bases remaining between them. This CDR3 is CASSESGPLHF. In DNA form, the CDR3 reads TGTGCCAGCAGTGAATCAGGACCCCTCCACTTT.

This sequence joins TRBV6-2 or TRBV6-3 and TRBJ2-1, with D maybe TRBD1 (5 bases). There are 13 residues in the CDR3. Per germline, CDR1 MNHEY and CDR2 SVGEGT. V lost 8 bases to trimming and J lost 4 bases, with 12 bases between them. The CDR3 bases are TGTGCCAGCCGCTCGACAGTTTACAATGAGCAGTTCTTC. Residues: CASRSTVYNEQFF.

This clonotype was observed a handful of times. This rearrangement joins TRBV6-5 to TRBJ2-7, with 9 bases lining up with TRBD2. The CDR3 runs 14 residues. Looked up from germline, CDR1 is MNHEY and CDR2 is SVGAGI. J gave up 2 bases and V 4 bases, and 3 bases lay outside the gene matches. In nucleotides, the CDR3 is TGTGCCAGCAGTTCGGGACTAGCCGCCTACGAGCAGTACTTC. Its translation is CASSSGLAAYEQYF.

This chain links TRBV30 with TRBJ1-1; TRBD1 might be the D (5 bases). V shed 5 bases and J shed 4 bases, with 14 bases lying between them. The CDR3 is 13 amino acids. Germline loops: CDR1 GTSNPN, CDR2 SVGIG (reference sequence). The CDR3 protein is CAWDTGWVTEAFF. In nucleotides, the CDR3 is TGTGCCTGGGACACAGGCTGGGTCACTGAAGCTTTCTTT.

The chain links TRBV6-5 to TRBJ1-1; no definite D call. CDR1 and CDR2 (germline): MNHEY, SVGAGI. Trimming took 0 bases from V and 0 from J, leaving 11 bases between them. The CDR3 sequence is 16 residues long. The CDR3: CASSYSGYQMNTEAFF. Here the CDR3 DNA reads TGTGCCAGCAGTTACTCGGGATATCAGATGAACACTGAAGCTTTCTTT.

This clonotype was counted only a few times. V and J are TRBV3-1 and TRBJ2-1; 14 bases agree with TRBD2. J lost 9 bases, V lost 4 bases, and 8 bases had no gene match. This CDR3 spans 16 amino acids. From germline, CDR1 is LGHDT and CDR2 YNNKEL (reference sequence). The CDR3 nucleotides are TGTGCCAGCAGCCGCCTGACTAGCGGGAGGGTTGGTGAGCAGTTCTTC. Its protein is CASSRLTSGRVGEQFF.

The rearrangement links TRBV6-2 or TRBV6-3 to TRBJ2-4, with D perhaps matching TRBD1 (5 bases). Germline V gene data show CDR1 as MNHEY and CDR2 as SVGEGT. This CDR3 is 15 amino acids long. V was pared by 2 bases and J by 0 bases, with 8 bases between. The CDR3 here is CASSYQGRAKNIQYF. CDR3 nucleotides: TGTGCCAGCAGTTACCAGGGCCGAGCCAAAAACATTCAGTACTTC.

The chain has TRBV14 and TRBJ2-4, with D perhaps matching TRBD1 (6 bases). Trimming took off 2 bases at V and 2 bases at J, with 10 bases between the two ends. This CDR3 spans 15 amino acids. The germline CDR1 and CDR2 sequences are SGHDN and FVKESK. The CDR3 here is CASSQLQGPKNIQYF. The CDR3 nucleotides are TGTGCCAGCAGCCAACTACAGGGACCCAAAAACATTCAGTACTTC.